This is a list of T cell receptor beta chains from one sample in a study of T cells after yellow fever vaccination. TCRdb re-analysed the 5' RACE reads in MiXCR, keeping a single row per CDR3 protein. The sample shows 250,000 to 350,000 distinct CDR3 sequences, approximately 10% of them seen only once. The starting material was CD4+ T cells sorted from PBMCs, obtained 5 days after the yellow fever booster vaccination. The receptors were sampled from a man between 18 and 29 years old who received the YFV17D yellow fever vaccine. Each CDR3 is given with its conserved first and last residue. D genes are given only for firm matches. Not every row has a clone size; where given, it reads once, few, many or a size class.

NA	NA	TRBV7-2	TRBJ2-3	TGTGCCAGCAGCTTGGGACCCCTCCGGGATACGCAGTATTTT	CASSLGPLRDTQYF
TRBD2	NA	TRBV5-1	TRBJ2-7	TGCGCCAGCAGCCTCGGGGGGGTTTGGGAGCAGTACTTC	CASSLGGVWEQYF
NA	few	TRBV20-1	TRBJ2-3	TGCAGTGCTAGAGAGGATACCCCACCCAATACGCAGTATTTT	CSAREDTPPNTQYF
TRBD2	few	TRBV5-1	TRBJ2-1	TGCGCCAGCAGCCAAGCGGGGGGGCCCAATGAGCAGTTCTTC	CASSQAGGPNEQFF
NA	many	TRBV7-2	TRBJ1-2	TGTGCCAGCAGCTTAGGTCATCTAGGAGCTAACTATGGCTACACCTTC	CASSLGHLGANYGYTF
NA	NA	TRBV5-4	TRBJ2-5	TGTGCCAGCAGCTTGGTGGCAACACCCGGGACGGAGACCCAGTACTTC	CASSLVATPGTETQYF
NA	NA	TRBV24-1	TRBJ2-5	TGTGCCACCAGTGACGCCGGACAGGGAGGGATCGAAGAGACCCAGTACTTC	CATSDAGQGGIEETQYF
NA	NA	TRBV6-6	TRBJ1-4	TGTGCCAGCAAGCCTACGACGGACTCCTATGAAAAACTGTTTTTT	CASKPTTDSYEKLFF
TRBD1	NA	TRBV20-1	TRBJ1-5	TGCAGTGCTAGAGGACAGGGGGCCCGCAATCAGCCCCAGCATTTT	CSARGQGARNQPQHF
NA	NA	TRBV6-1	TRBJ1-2	TGTGCCAGCAGTGAAGCGCTCGGGGATTCTGGCTACACCTTC	CASSEALGDSGYTF
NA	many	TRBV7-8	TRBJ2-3	TGTGCCAGCAGCTTAAAACGGGTTCTCACAGATACGCAGTATTTT	CASSLKRVLTDTQYF
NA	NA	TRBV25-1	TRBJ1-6	TGTGCCAGCAGAGAGGTCCGGCGGGACTCACCCCTCCACTTT	CASREVRRDSPLHF
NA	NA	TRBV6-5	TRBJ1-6	TGTGCCAGCAGTTACGGTTTCGGGGGGCGCAATTCACCCCTCCACTTT	CASSYGFGGRNSPLHF
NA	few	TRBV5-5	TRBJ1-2	TGTGCCAGCAGCTCCGCGTATGGGAGGGATGGCTACACCTTC	CASSSAYGRDGYTF
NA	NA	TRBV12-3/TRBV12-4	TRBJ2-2	TGTGCCAGCAGGGGAACGCGCGGGACGAACACCGGGGAGCTGTTTTTT	CASRGTRGTNTGELFF
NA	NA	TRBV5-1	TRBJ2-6	TGCGCCAGCAGCTTGGCCGGTACACCCGGGGCCAACGTCCTGACTTTC	CASSLAGTPGANVLTF
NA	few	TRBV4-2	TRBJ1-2	TGTGCCAGCAGCCATGGGAGAGATGGCTACACCTTC	CASSHGRDGYTF
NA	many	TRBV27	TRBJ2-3	TGTGCCAGCAGATTGACAGATACGCAGTATTTT	CASRLTDTQYF
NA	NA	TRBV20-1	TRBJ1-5	TGCAGTGCTGCAATCGACAGGAGTAATCAGCCCCAGCATTTT	CSAAIDRSNQPQHF
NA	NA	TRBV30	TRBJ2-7	TGTGCCTGGAATGGAGGGGCCTACGAGCAGTACTTC	CAWNGGAYEQYF
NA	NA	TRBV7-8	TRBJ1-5	TGTGCCAGCAGCGACTGGAGCGGCAATCAGCCCCAGCATTTT	CASSDWSGNQPQHF
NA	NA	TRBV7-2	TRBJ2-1	TGTGCCAGCAGTCAACAGGATGAGCAGTTCTTC	CASSQQDEQFF
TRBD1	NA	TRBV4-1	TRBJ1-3	TGCGCCAGCAGCCAAGGGGGGATCTCGACAGGGAAGGGAAACACCATATATTTT	CASSQGGISTGKGNTIYF
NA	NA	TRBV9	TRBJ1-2	TGTGCCAGCAGCCAGACCGACAGAGGGAACTATGGCTACACCTTC	CASSQTDRGNYGYTF
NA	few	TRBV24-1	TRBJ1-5	TGTGCCACCAGTGATAAGGATCAGCCCCAGCATTTT	CATSDKDQPQHF
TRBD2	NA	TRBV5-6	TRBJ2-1	TGTGCCAGCAGCTTGGATCGGAGGCGGGGGGCCGATAATGAGCAGTTCTTC	CASSLDRRRGADNEQFF
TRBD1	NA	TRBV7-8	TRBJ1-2	TGTGCCAGCAGCTTAGCGCTAGGACAGGGGGAGAGCTATGGCTACACCTTC	CASSLALGQGESYGYTF
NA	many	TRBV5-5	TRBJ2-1	TGTGCCAGCAGACCTCGACAGTACAATGAGCAGTTCTTC	CASRPRQYNEQFF
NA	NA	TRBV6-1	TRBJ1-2	TGTGCCAGCAGTGATCCAGGTTATTACGGCTACACCTTC	CASSDPGYYGYTF
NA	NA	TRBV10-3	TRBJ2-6	TGTGCCACGGGCGGTACCTCTGGGGCCAACGTCCTGACTTTC	CATGGTSGANVLTF
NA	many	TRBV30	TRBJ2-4	TGTGCCTGGGGTCAGGACCAGAACATTCAGTACTTC	CAWGQDQNIQYF